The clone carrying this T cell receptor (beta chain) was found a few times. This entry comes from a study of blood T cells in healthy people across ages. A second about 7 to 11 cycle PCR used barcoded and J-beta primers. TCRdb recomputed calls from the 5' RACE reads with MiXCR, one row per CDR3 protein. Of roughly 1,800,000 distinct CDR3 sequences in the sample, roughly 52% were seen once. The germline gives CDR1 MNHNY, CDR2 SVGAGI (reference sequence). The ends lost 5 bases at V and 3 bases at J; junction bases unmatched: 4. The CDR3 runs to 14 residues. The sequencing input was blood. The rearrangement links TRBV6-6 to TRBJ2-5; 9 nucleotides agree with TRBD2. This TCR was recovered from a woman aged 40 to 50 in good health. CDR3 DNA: TGTGCCAGCAGTCCGGGACTAGCTAAAGAGACCCAGTACTTC. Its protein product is CASSPGLAKETQYF.